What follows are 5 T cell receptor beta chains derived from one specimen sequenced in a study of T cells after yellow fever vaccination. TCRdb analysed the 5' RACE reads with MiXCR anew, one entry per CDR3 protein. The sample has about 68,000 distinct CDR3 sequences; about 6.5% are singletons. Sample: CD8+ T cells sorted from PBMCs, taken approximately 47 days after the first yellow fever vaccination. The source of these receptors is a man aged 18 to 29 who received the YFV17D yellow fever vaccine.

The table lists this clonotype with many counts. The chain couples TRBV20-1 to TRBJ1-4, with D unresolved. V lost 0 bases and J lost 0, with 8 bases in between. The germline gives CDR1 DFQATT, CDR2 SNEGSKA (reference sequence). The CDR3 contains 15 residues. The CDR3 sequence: CSARDVGTTNEKLFF. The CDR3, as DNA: TGCAGTGCTAGAGATGTGGGAACAACTAATGAAAAACTGTTTTTT.

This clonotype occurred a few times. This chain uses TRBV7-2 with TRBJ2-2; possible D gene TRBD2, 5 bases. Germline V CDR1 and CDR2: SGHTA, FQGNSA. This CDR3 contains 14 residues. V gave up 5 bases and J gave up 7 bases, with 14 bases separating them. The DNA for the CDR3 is TGTGCCAGCAGCCCCCAAAGCGGAGGCGGGGAGCTGTTTTTT. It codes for CASSPQSGGGELFF.

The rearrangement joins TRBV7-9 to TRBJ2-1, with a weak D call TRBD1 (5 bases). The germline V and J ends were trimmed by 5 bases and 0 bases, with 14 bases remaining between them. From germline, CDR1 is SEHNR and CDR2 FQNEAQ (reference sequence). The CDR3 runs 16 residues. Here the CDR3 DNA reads TGTGCCAGCAGCCCTCCTGTGACAGTCTCCTACAATGAGCAGTTCTTC. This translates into CASSPPVTVSYNEQFF.

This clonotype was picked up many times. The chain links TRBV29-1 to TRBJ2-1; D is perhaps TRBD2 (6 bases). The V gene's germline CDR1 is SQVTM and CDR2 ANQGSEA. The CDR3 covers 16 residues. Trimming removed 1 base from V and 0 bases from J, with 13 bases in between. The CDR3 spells CSVEGWAGSSYNEQFF. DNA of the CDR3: TGCAGCGTTGAAGGGTGGGCGGGGAGCTCCTACAATGAGCAGTTCTTC.

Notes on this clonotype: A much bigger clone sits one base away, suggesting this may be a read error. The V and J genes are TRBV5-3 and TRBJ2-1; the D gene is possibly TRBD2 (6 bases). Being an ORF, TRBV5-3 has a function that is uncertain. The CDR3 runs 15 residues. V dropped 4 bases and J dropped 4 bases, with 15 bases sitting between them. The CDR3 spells CARSIPGLLYNEQFF. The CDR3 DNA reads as TGTGCCAGAAGCATACCGGGACTTTTATACAATGAGCAGTTCTTC.